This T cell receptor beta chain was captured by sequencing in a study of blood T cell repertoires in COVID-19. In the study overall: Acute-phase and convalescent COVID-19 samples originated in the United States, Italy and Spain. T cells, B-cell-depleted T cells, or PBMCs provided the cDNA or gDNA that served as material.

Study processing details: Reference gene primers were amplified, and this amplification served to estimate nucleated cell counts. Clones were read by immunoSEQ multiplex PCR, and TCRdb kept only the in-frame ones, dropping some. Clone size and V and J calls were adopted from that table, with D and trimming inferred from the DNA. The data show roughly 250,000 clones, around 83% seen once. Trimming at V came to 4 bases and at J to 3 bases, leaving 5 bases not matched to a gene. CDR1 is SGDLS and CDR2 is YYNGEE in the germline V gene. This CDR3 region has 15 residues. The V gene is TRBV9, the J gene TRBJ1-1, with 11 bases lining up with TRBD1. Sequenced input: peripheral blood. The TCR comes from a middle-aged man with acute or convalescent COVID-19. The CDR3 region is CASSQGTGGDTEAFF. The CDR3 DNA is TGTGCCAGCAGCCAGGGGACAGGGGGAGACACTGAAGCTTTCTTT.